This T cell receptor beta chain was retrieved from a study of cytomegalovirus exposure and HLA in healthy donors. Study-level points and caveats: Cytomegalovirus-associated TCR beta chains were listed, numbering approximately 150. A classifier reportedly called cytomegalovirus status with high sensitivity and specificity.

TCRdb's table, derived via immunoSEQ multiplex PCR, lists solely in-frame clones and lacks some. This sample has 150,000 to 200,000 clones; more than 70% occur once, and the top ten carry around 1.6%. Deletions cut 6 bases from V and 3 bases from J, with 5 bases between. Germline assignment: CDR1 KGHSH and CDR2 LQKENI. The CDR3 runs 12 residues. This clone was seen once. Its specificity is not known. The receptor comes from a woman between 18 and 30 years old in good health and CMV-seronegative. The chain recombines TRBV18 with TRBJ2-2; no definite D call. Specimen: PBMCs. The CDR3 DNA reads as TGTGCCAGCTCCCTCGACACCGGGGAGCTGTTTTTT. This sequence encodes CASSLDTGELFF.